A single sample gave rise to the 22 T cell receptor beta chains below, sequenced in a study of cytomegalovirus exposure and HLA in healthy donors. PCR involved 60 Vbeta and 13 Jbeta primers. Method: immunoSEQ multiplex PCR; TCRdb's copy keeps in-frame clones and lacks some. Here the sample spans around 130,000 clones, 61% being singletons. The sample taken for sequencing was PBMCs. These receptors were taken from a male donor in good health and CMV-seronegative.

J is TRBJ2-3 and V is TRBV19; a possible D gene is TRBD2 (5 bases). This CDR3 has 15 amino acids. Germline-derived CDR1 and CDR2 are LNHDA and SQIVND (reference sequence). The germline V and J ends were trimmed by 3 bases and 4 bases, with 14 bases remaining between them. CDR3 bases: TGTGCCAGTAGTATGTCGCGTAGCGATGCAGATACGCAGTATTTT. It encodes CASSMSRSDADTQYF.

The genes are TRBV29-1 and TRBJ2-3, with 8 bases fitting TRBD2. The CDR3 length is 17 residues. With V trimmed by 5 bases and J by 0 bases, 13 bases remained unmatched. Germline V gene data show CDR1 as SQVTM and CDR2 as ANQGSEA. The CDR3 sequence: CSVLGGAHLPSTDTQYF. DNA for the CDR3: TGCAGCGTTCTCGGGGGGGCACACCTTCCCAGCACAGATACGCAGTATTTT.

The rearrangement joins TRBV15 to TRBJ2-7, with D possibly matching TRBD1 (5 bases). Germline V lookup: CDR1 LNHNV, CDR2 YYDKDF (reference sequence). V was cut by 0 bases and J by 3 bases, with 9 bases left in between. The CDR3 is 14 amino acids. CDR3 DNA: TGTGCCACCAGCAGAGAAGGGGATTTCTACGAGCAGTACTTC. Translating gives CATSREGDFYEQYF.

This chain joins TRBV21-1 and TRBJ2-5; no DNA check was done on the table's D call, TRBD1. TRBV21-1 is a listed pseudogene. This CDR3 contains 15 residues. The CDR3 loop reads CASSKASGQQETQYF. Written as DNA, the CDR3 is TGTGCCAGCAGCAAAGCGTCGGGACAGCAAGAGACCCAGTACTTC.

The V call is TRBV27, the J call TRBJ1-2; tentatively, D is TRBD1 (5 bases). The CDR3 extends over 17 amino acids. Per the germline V gene, CDR1 is MNHEY and CDR2 is SMNVEV (reference sequence). V lost 6 bases and J lost 3, with 23 bases in between. The CDR3 sequence is CASSPSIARARDYGYTF. Here the CDR3 DNA reads TGTGCCAGCAGCCCGTCAATTGCCAGGGCAAGGGACTATGGCTACACCTTC.

The chain links TRBV5-5 to TRBJ2-7; 8 positions match TRBD1. This CDR3 is 16 amino acids long. Germline CDR1 and CDR2: SGHKS and YYEKEE (reference sequence). The ends lost 7 bases at V and 3 bases at J; junction bases unmatched: 15. The CDR3 reads CASRDRDRGSGYEQYF. Here the CDR3 DNA reads TGTGCCAGCCGAGACCGAGACAGGGGATCCGGCTACGAGCAGTACTTC. The whole variable domain, filled in from reference TRBV5-5 and TRBJ2-7, reads DAGVTQSPTHLIKTRGQQVTLRCSPISGHKSVSWYQQVLGQGPQFIFQYYEKEERGRGNFPDRFSARQFPNYSSELNVNALLLGDSALYLCASRDRDRGSGYEQYFGPGTRLTVT.

CDR3 DNA: TGTGCCAGCTCACCAGACAGGGGTAAGGAGGTCCCTGAAGCTTTCTTT. It yields the protein CASSPDRGKEVPEAFF. This rearrangement joins TRBV18 to TRBJ1-1; 8 nucleotides agree with TRBD1. Germline CDR1 and CDR2: KGHSH and LQKENI. This CDR3 region has 16 residues. Trimming cost V 2 bases and J 6 bases; bases outside gene matches: 11.

The CDR3 here is CASSVDLATYEQYF. The CDR3 DNA reads TGTGCCAGCAGCGTAGATCTGGCCACCTACGAGCAGTACTTC. The V gene is TRBV9, the J gene TRBJ2-7; D ambiguous. The CDR3 length is 14 residues. V lost 0 bases to trimming and J lost 2 bases, with 9 bases between them. The V gene's germline CDR1 is SGDLS and CDR2 YYNGEE.

The V call is TRBV10-1, the J call TRBJ2-1; D is unclear. The CDR3 spans 12 residues. Germline V gene lookup returns CDR1 WNHNN and CDR2 SYGVQD (reference sequence). V was cut by 2 bases and J by 6 bases, with 5 bases left in between. CDR3 residues: CASSEGRNEQFF. DNA for the CDR3: TGCGCCAGCAGTGAGGGCCGCAATGAGCAGTTCTTC.

This chain joins TRBV4-3 and TRBJ2-4; 8 positions agree with TRBD1. The J segment lost 0 bases and the V segment lost 4 bases, leaving 14 bases of the junction unmatched. The CDR3 is 19 amino acids. Germline V gives CDR1 LGHNA, CDR2 YSLEER. The DNA of the CDR3 is TGCGCCAGCAGCCGAGGAGCTCGGACAGGGCGACTAGCCAAAAACATTCAGTACTTC. Amino acid sequence: CASSRGARTGRLAKNIQYF.

Only a few counts were recorded for this clone. The J gene is TRBJ2-4, the V gene TRBV11-2; TRBD2 matches at 7 bases. V lost 4 bases, J lost 6 bases, and 15 bases stayed unmatched. CDR3 length equals 17 residues. The germline gives CDR1 SGHAT, CDR2 FQNNGV. The chain's CDR3 is CASSSSGLVRFGNIQYF. The CDR3 DNA reads TGTGCCAGCAGCTCGTCAGGACTAGTACGATTTGGAAACATTCAGTACTTC.

The rearrangement joins TRBV28 to TRBJ1-1, with 9 bases lining up with TRBD1. The V gene's germline CDR1 is MDHEN and CDR2 SYDVKM. Losses at the gene ends were 3 bases for V and 5 bases for J; bases not matched to a gene: 4. The length of the CDR3 is 14 residues. The CDR3 spells CASSLGQGRTEAFF. As DNA, the CDR3 is TGTGCCAGCAGTTTGGGACAGGGTCGGACTGAAGCTTTCTTT.

This clone was seen a few times. The V and J genes are TRBV7-2 and TRBJ2-7; tentative D call: TRBD2 (5 bases). The CDR3 sequence is 13 residues long. From germline, CDR1 is SGHTA and CDR2 FQGNSA. Trimming removed 3 bases from V and 9 bases from J, with 15 bases in between. The CDR3 sequence is CASSLPSIRGQYF. The CDR3 region has the DNA TGTGCCAGCAGCTTGCCTAGCATCCGGGGGCAGTACTTC.

The V gene is TRBV11-2, the J gene TRBJ2-1, with a weak D call TRBD1 (6 bases). The V gene lost 3 bases and the J gene lost 12 bases, with 12 bases spanning the gap. The CDR3 length is 12 residues. Germline CDR1 and CDR2: SGHAT and FQNNGV. CDR3 sequence reads: CASSFGRGVQFF. Here the CDR3 DNA reads TGTGCCAGCAGCTTCGGCAGGGGCGTGCAGTTCTTC. Based on the CDR3 plus reference TRBV11-2 and TRBJ2-1, the full variable domain is EAGVAQSPRYKIIEKRQSVAFWCNPISGHATLYWYQQILGQGPKLLIQFQNNGVVDDSQLPKDRFSAERLKGVDSTLKIQPAKLEDSAVYLCASSFGRGVQFFGPGTRLTVL.

There are a few counts of this clone. The chain has TRBV29-1 and TRBJ1-2; tentatively, D is TRBD1 (6 bases). This CDR3 comprises 14 residues. Trimming shortened V by 6 bases and J by 7 bases, and 21 bases separated the two germline ends. CDR1 is SQVTM and CDR2 is ANQGSEA in the germline V gene. The CDR3 region is CSVRITGYEAGYTF. The CDR3 DNA sequence: TGCAGCGTGAGAATAACAGGGTATGAGGCTGGCTACACCTTC.

The chain links TRBV28 to TRBJ2-3; 9 nucleotides line up with TRBD1. Looked up from germline, CDR1 is MDHEN and CDR2 is SYDVKM. The CDR3 has 16 amino acids. The V gene end was trimmed by 6 bases and the J gene end by 1 base; junction bases not matched to a gene: 8. The CDR3 here is CASSPNTGGGTDTQYF. Written as DNA, the CDR3 is TGTGCCAGCAGCCCTAATACAGGGGGCGGCACAGATACGCAGTATTTT.

The CDR3 region has the DNA TGTGCCAGCTCACCAGACAGGAACACCGGGGAGCTGTTTTTT. Translating gives CASSPDRNTGELFF. The V call is TRBV18, the J call TRBJ2-2; maybe TRBD1 (5 bases). The CDR3 spans 14 residues. Germline V gene lookup returns CDR1 KGHSH and CDR2 LQKENI. Deletions cut 2 bases from V and 1 base from J, with 5 bases between.

The J gene is TRBJ1-2, the V gene TRBV10-2, with D unclear. CDR1 and CDR2 from the germline V gene are WSHSY and SAAADI. The CDR3 loop spans 12 amino acids. V was trimmed by 7 bases and J by 2 bases, leaving 8 bases between them. The CDR3 DNA reads as TGCGCCAGCATGACTGGAAACTATGGCTACACCTTC. It codes for CASMTGNYGYTF.

The rearrangement joins TRBV4-3 to TRBJ2-3, with 8 nucleotides matching TRBD2. Germline V gives CDR1 LGHNA, CDR2 YSLEER. The CDR3 is 16 amino acids. The trim removed 0 bases at V and 3 bases at J, leaving 5 bases unmatched. CDR3 amino acids: CASSQDGGLGTDTQYF. The CDR3, as DNA: TGCGCCAGCAGCCAAGATGGGGGACTAGGAACAGATACGCAGTATTTT.

This clone was counted between two and nine times. The chain recombines TRBV23-1 with TRBJ2-1; D is possibly TRBD2 (5 bases). Being an ORF, TRBV23-1 has a function that is uncertain. This CDR3 is 16 amino acids long. V gave up 2 bases and J gave up 6 bases, with 17 bases separating them. This chain's CDR3 is CASSQEERNLSNEQFF. The CDR3, as DNA: TGCGCCAGCAGTCAAGAGGAGCGGAATCTTTCCAATGAGCAGTTCTTC.

The V and J genes are TRBV10-3 and TRBJ2-1; 15 positions agree with TRBD2. Germline V lookup: CDR1 ENHRY, CDR2 SYGVKD. V shed 4 bases, J shed 7 bases, and the junction held 20 bases outside the gene matches. This CDR3 region has 21 residues. As DNA, the CDR3 is TGTGCCATCAGTGGTACCACGGGACTAGCGGGGGGTTCCCAAATGGTAAATGAGCAGTTCTTC. This gives the protein CAISGTTGLAGGSQMVNEQFF.

The V and J genes are TRBV7-2 and TRBJ1-1; maybe TRBD1 (5 bases). V was shortened by 8 bases and J by 4 bases, with 17 bases between the two germline ends. The CDR3 runs to 14 residues. The V gene's germline CDR1 is SGHTA and CDR2 FQGNSA. This chain's CDR3 is CASGGQGPGTEAFF. DNA of the CDR3: TGTGCCAGCGGCGGTCAGGGTCCGGGCACTGAAGCTTTCTTT.